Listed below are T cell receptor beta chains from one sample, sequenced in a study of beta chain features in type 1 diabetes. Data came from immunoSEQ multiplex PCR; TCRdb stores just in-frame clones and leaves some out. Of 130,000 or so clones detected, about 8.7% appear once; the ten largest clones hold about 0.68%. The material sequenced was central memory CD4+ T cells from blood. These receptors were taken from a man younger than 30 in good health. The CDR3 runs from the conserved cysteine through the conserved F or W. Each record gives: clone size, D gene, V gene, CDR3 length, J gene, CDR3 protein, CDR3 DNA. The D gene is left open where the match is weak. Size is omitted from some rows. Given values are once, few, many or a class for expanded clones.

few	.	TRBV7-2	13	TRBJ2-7	CASSSDGYYEQYF	TGTGCCAGCAGCTCCGACGGGTACTACGAGCAGTACTTC
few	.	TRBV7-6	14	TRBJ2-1	CASSLDYLYNEQFF	TGTGCCAGCAGCTTAGACTACCTGTACAATGAGCAGTTCTTC
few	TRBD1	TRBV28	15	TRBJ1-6	CASRKGTGFNSPLHF	TGTGCCAGCAGAAAAGGGACAGGTTTTAATTCACCCCTCCACTTT
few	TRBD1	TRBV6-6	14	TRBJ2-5	CASSDRGVVETQYF	TGTGCCAGCAGCGACAGGGGTGTGGTAGAGACCCAGTACTTC
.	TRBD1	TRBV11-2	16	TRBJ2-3	CASRQLQGVPTDTQYF	TGTGCCAGCAGACAATTACAGGGGGTGCCCACAGATACGCAGTATTTT
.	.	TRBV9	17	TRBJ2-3	CASRRPAHRRDTDTQYF	TGTGCCAGCCGTCGTCCAGCGCACAGACGGGACACAGATACGCAGTATTTT
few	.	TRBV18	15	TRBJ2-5	CASSPLQGSQETQYF	TGTGCCAGCTCGCCTTTACAGGGTTCCCAAGAGACCCAGTACTTC
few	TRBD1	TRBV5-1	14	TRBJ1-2	CASSIGTGGYGYTF	TGCGCCAGCAGCATCGGGACAGGGGGCTATGGCTACACCTTC
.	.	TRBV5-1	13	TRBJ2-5	CASSPGIQETQYF	TGCGCCAGCAGCCCGGGGATTCAAGAGACCCAGTACTTC
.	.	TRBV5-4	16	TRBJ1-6	CASSLELGRANSPLHF	TGTGCCAGCAGCTTGGAGCTCGGCAGGGCGAATTCACCCCTCCACTTT
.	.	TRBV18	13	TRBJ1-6	CASSPGGLSPLHF	TGTGCCAGCTCACCAGGGGGCCTTTCACCCCTCCACTTT
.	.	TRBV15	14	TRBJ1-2	CATSRGTGGGGYTF	TGTGCCACCAGCAGAGGAACGGGGGGCGGTGGCTACACCTTC
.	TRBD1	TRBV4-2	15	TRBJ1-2	CASSQERLAGGGYTF	TGTGCCAGCAGCCAAGAAAGGTTGGCAGGGGGCGGCTACACCTTC
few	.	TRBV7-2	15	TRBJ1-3	CASSLNWGLGNTIYF	TGTGCCAGCAGCTTAAATTGGGGGCTTGGAAACACCATATATTTT
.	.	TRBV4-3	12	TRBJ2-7	CASSPLGGEQYF	TGCGCCAGCAGCCCCCTGGGGGGCGAGCAGTACTTC
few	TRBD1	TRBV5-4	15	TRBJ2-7	CASSPSGTGSHEQYF	TGTGCCAGCAGCCCTTCCGGGACAGGGTCCCACGAGCAGTACTTC
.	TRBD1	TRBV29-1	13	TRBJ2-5	CSAEVQGAGEQYF	TGCAGCGCGGAGGTACAGGGGGCGGGTGAGCAGTACTTC
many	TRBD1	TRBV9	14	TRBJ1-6	CASSGQGEDSPLHF	TGTGCCAGCAGCGGACAGGGGGAGGATTCACCCCTCCACTTT
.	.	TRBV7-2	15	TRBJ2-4	CASSSNTIAKNIQYF	TGTGCCAGCAGCTCGAACACAATAGCCAAAAACATTCAGTACTTC
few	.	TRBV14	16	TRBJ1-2	CASSDLTVNPPYGYTF	TGTGCCAGCAGCGACCTGACAGTCAACCCTCCTTATGGCTACACCTTC